Presented here are 20 T cell receptor beta chains from one specimen sequenced in a study of cytomegalovirus exposure and HLA in healthy donors. Use of 60 Vbeta and 13 Jbeta primers characterized the PCR. Method: immunoSEQ multiplex PCR; TCRdb's copy keeps in-frame clones and lacks some. The sample shows some 150,000 clones, roughly 80% of them seen only once. Sequencing input: PBMCs. Receptors originate from a woman younger than 45 in good health and CMV-seropositive.

V and J are TRBV4-3 and TRBJ2-1, with 8 nucleotides matching TRBD2. The CDR3 is made up of 12 amino acids. The junction had 7 bases not matched to a gene; V was cut back by 5 bases and J by 13 bases. Germline lookup yields CDR1 LGHNA and CDR2 YSLEER. DNA of the CDR3: TGCGCCAGCAGCGGTCCAGCGGGGGTTCAGTTCTTC. Its protein is CASSGPAGVQFF.

The chain employs TRBV23-1 and TRBJ2-7; possibly TRBD2 for D (7 bases). TRBV23-1 is labeled an ORF, and its function is uncertain. The CDR3 loop spans 11 amino acids. Trimming cost V 11 bases and J 7 bases, with 15 bases left between them. Here the CDR3 reads CAWGGHKEQYF. CDR3 nucleotides: TGCGCCTGGGGGGGGCACAAGGAGCAGTACTTC.

The chain employs TRBV10-2 and TRBJ2-7; 8 nucleotides agree with TRBD2. The junction had 14 bases not matched to a gene; V was cut back by 8 bases and J by 2 bases. This CDR3 has 16 residues. From germline, CDR1 is WSHSY and CDR2 SAAADI. DNA of the CDR3: TGCGCCAGCTGGACGGGGGGGGCACTGTATACCTACGAGCAGTACTTC. It yields the protein CASWTGGALYTYEQYF.

The V and J genes are TRBV7-3 and TRBJ2-2; D is unclear. Germline V lookup: CDR1 SGHTA, CDR2 FQGTGA. CDR3 length: 13 amino acids. V gave up 5 bases and J gave up 2 bases, with 6 bases separating them. CDR3 sequence (DNA): TGTGCCAGCAGCGAAACAAACACCGGGGAGCTGTTTTTT. Residues: CASSETNTGELFF.

The DNA of the CDR3 is TGTGCCAGCAGCTCGATAGCGGGACGGTATAATTCACCCCTCCACTTT. Its translation: CASSSIAGRYNSPLHF. The chain joins TRBV7-9 to TRBJ1-6; tentative D call: TRBD1 (5 bases). Looked up from germline, CDR1 is SEHNR and CDR2 is FQNEAQ (reference sequence). Trimming cost V 4 bases and J 4 bases, with 14 bases left between them. The CDR3 has 16 residues. Full variable domain (remainder filled in from reference TRBV7-9 and TRBJ1-6): DTGVSQNPRHKITKRGQNVTFRCDPISEHNRLYWYRQTLGQGPEFLTYFQNEAQLEKSRLLSDRFSAERPKGSFSTLEIQRTEQGDSAMYLCASSSIAGRYNSPLHFGNGTRLTVT.

The chain combines TRBV28 with TRBJ1-1, with 7 bases identical to TRBD1. V was pared by 4 bases and J by 1 base, with 6 bases of the junction left unmatched. This CDR3 comprises 15 residues. Looked up from germline, CDR1 is MDHEN and CDR2 is SYDVKM. Here the CDR3 reads CASSYYRGKNTEAFF. CDR3 sequence (DNA): TGTGCCAGCAGTTACTACAGGGGTAAGAACACTGAAGCTTTCTTT.

The chain combines TRBV5-6 with TRBJ2-1, with D possibly being TRBD2 (5 bases). The CDR3 extends over 13 amino acids. The V end lost 0 bases, the J end lost 9 bases, and 10 bases lay between the germline ends. Germline assignment: CDR1 SGHDT and CDR2 YYEEEE. DNA of the CDR3: TGTGCCAGCAGCTTGGGGGCTAGCATTGAGCAGTTCTTC. It specifies CASSLGASIEQFF.

The chain has TRBV5-1 and TRBJ2-7, with 8 bases aligning to TRBD1. The CDR3 length is 15 residues. Trimming at V came to 9 bases and at J to 5 bases, leaving 16 bases not matched to a gene. Germline V CDR1 and CDR2: SGHRS, YFSETQ. The CDR3 DNA sequence: TGCGCCACCTCACAAGGGGCAGGGGGCGCGGACGAGCAGTACTTC. Protein sequence: CATSQGAGGADEQYF.

As DNA, the CDR3 is TGTGCCAGCAGCTTCTTATCAGGGGTCTCCACAGATACGCAGTATTTT. Translation: CASSFLSGVSTDTQYF. The gene calls are TRBV13 and TRBJ2-3, with a tentative D call TRBD1 (6 bases). Between the trimmed V and J ends, which lost 3 bases and 2 bases, there was a span of 15 bases. Germline values: CDR1 PRHDT, CDR2 FYEKMQ (reference sequence). This CDR3 has 16 residues.

Notes on this clone: The same CDR3 is also encoded by other DNA sequences in this sample. This chain links TRBV28 with TRBJ2-3; unclear D gene. Trimming stripped 3 bases from V and 5 bases from J, with 3 bases between. Germline CDR1 and CDR2: MDHEN and SYDVKM. The CDR3 has 11 amino acids. This CDR3 is CASSFRDTQYF. The CDR3 DNA is TGTGCCAGCAGTTTCCGAGATACGCAGTATTTT.

This clone was seen a handful of times. The V and J genes are TRBV5-1 and TRBJ2-2, with TRBD1 matching 8 bases. CDR1 and CDR2 (germline): SGHRS, YFSETQ. V dropped 0 bases and J dropped 1; count of bases not matched to a gene: 5. This CDR3 contains 17 residues. CDR3 coding DNA: TGCGCCAGCAGCTTGGGGACCGGACAGGGGAACACCGGGGAGCTGTTTTTT. Translation: CASSLGTGQGNTGELFF.

The J gene is TRBJ2-7, the V gene TRBV5-1; D is unclear. The CDR3 sequence is 14 residues long. Germline CDR1 SGHRS, CDR2 YFSETQ. The germline V and J ends were trimmed by 1 base and 1 base, with 9 bases remaining between them. The CDR3 sequence is CASSLFSASYEQYF. The DNA of the CDR3 is TGCGCCAGCAGCTTGTTCTCTGCGTCCTACGAGCAGTACTTC.

V usage is TRBV4-2 and J usage is TRBJ2-5; 10 bases map to TRBD2. J lost 5 bases, V lost 0 bases, and 6 bases had no gene match. This CDR3 spans 16 amino acids. Germline V CDR1 and CDR2: LGHNA, YNFKEQ. This CDR3 is CASSQEASGGPETQYF. CDR3 sequence (DNA): TGTGCCAGCAGCCAAGAGGCTAGCGGGGGTCCCGAGACCCAGTACTTC.

The chain has TRBV6-5 and TRBJ2-5; TRBD2 matches at 9 bases. The ends lost 2 bases at V and 4 bases at J; junction bases unmatched: 2. Looked up from germline, CDR1 is MNHEY and CDR2 is SVGAGI. The CDR3 sequence is 14 residues long. CDR3 in amino acids: CASSYAGGLETQYF. The CDR3 region has the DNA TGTGCCAGCAGTTACGCGGGGGGGTTAGAGACCCAGTACTTC.

About this clone itself: An end of the junction does not agree with germline; a read error may underlie this. The chain carries TRBV10-3 and TRBJ2-3, with 7 bases identical to TRBD2. The CDR3 contains 15 residues. Germline loops: CDR1 ENHRY, CDR2 SYGVKD. The CDR3: CAISGGAGRTDMQYF. The CDR3 nucleotides are TGTGCCATCAGTGGAGGAGCGGGACGCACAGATATGCAGTATTTT.

The genes are TRBV5-4 and TRBJ2-3, with D possibly matching TRBD2 (5 bases). V lost 3 bases, J lost 4 bases, and 21 bases lay in between. In germline, CDR1 is SGHNT, CDR2 YYREEE (reference sequence). The CDR3 is 17 residues long. CDR3 sequence: CASSSGLARLIADTQYF. The CDR3 DNA follows: TGTGCCAGCAGCTCCGGACTCGCCAGACTTATAGCAGATACGCAGTATTTT. Together with reference TRBV5-4 and TRBJ2-3, the CDR3 gives the full variable domain: ETGVTQSPTHLIKTRGQQVTLRCSSQSGHNTVSWYQQALGQGPQFIFQYYREEENGRGNFPPRFSGLQFPNYSSELNVNALELDDSALYLCASSSGLARLIADTQYFGPGTRLTVL.

This clone was detected once. The chain uses TRBV5-1 and TRBJ1-6, with D uncertain. The germline V gene encodes CDR1 SGHRS and CDR2 YFSETQ. There are 15 residues in the CDR3. The germline V and J ends were trimmed by 0 bases and 7 bases, with 11 bases remaining between them. The CDR3 region has the DNA TGCGCCAGCAGCTTGGTACCGGGGAGGAATTCACCCCTCCACTTT. Translating it yields CASSLVPGRNSPLHF. The full variable domain, with the rest looked up from reference TRBV5-1 and TRBJ1-6, is KAGVTQTPRYLIKTRGQQVTLSCSPISGHRSVSWYQQTPGQGLQFLFEYFSETQRNKGNFPGRFSGRQFSNSRSEMNVSTLELGDSALYLCASSLVPGRNSPLHFGNGTRLTVT.

This chain joins TRBV7-3 and TRBJ2-3; the match to TRBD1 covers 11 bases. CDR3 length equals 15 residues. Germline V gene sequence: CDR1 SGHTA, CDR2 FQGTGA. Trimming removed 4 bases from V and 3 bases from J; junction bases left unmatched: 3. The CDR3 DNA follows: TGTGCCAGCAGCTCCTGGGACAGGGGGACAGATACGCAGTATTTT. This gives the protein CASSSWDRGTDTQYF.

The J gene is TRBJ1-2, the V gene TRBV7-2; D call uncertain. CDR1 is SGHTA and CDR2 is FQGNSA in the germline V gene. The V end lost 6 bases, the J end lost 4 bases, and 15 bases lay between the germline ends. The CDR3 has 14 amino acids. Here the CDR3 DNA reads TGTGCCAGCAGACCAGACACCCGGGGCTATGGCTACACCTTC. Its translation: CASRPDTRGYGYTF.

V and J are TRBV5-1 and TRBJ1-4, with D hard to call. The CDR3 has 16 amino acids. Trimming removed 4 bases from V and 0 bases from J, with 13 bases in between. Germline assignment: CDR1 SGHRS and CDR2 YFSETQ. CDR3 DNA: TGCGCCAGCAGCCTCCTAGGAGCTGCAACTAATGAAAAACTGTTTTTT. Translated, it gives CASSLLGAATNEKLFF. Full variable domain (missing parts from reference TRBV5-1 and TRBJ1-4): KAGVTQTPRYLIKTRGQQVTLSCSPISGHRSVSWYQQTPGQGLQFLFEYFSETQRNKGNFPGRFSGRQFSNSRSEMNVSTLELGDSALYLCASSLLGAATNEKLFFGSGTQLSVL.